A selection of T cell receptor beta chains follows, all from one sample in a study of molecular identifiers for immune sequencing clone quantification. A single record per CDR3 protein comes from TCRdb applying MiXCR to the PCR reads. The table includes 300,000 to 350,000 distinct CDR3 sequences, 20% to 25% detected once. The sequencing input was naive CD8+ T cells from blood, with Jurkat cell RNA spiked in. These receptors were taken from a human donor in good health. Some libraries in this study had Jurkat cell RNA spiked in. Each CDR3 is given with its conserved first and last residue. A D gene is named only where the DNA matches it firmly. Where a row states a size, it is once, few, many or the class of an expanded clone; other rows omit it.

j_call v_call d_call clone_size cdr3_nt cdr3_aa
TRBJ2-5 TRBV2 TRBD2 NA TGTGCCTGCAGTGCCTGGCTAGCGGGAGTTGAGACCCAGTACTTC CACSAWLAGVETQYF
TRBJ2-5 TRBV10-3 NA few TGTGCCATCTCCCCCCAGGGCCAAGAGACCCAGTACTTC CAISPQGQETQYF
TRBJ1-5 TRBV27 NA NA TGTGCCAGCAGTTTAACAGGCGGTGGGGGCAATCAGCCCCAGCATTTT CASSLTGGGGNQPQHF
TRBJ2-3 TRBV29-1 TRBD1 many TGCAGCGTTGAAGATGACGGGACAGGGTTAGATACGCAGTATTTT CSVEDDGTGLDTQYF
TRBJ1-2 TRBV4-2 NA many TGTGCCAGCAGCCAAGATCGAGGGTTAAGGAGCTATGGCTACACCTTC CASSQDRGLRSYGYTF
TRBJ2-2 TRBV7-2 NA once TGTGCCAGCAGGCGAATCGAAGACGGCGGCACCGGGGAGCTGTTTTTT CASRRIEDGGTGELFF
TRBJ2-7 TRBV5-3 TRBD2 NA TGTGTCAGCAGCTTGGGACTAGCGAGCTACGAGCAGTACTTC CVSSLGLASYEQYF
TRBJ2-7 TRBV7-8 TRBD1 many TGTGCCAGCAGTCTCTTAGGCAGGGGGTGGGAGCAGTACTTC CASSLLGRGWEQYF
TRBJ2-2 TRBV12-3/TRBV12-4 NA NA TGTGCCAGCAGTTTAGCGGTGTCACCCGGGGAGCTGTTTTTT CASSLAVSPGELFF
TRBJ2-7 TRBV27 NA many TGTGCCAGCAGGACCCCGGGGGACTACGAGCAGTACTTC CASRTPGDYEQYF
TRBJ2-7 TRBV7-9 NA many TGTGCCAGCAGCTTCGGGGGAACGGGCGAGCAGTACTTC CASSFGGTGEQYF